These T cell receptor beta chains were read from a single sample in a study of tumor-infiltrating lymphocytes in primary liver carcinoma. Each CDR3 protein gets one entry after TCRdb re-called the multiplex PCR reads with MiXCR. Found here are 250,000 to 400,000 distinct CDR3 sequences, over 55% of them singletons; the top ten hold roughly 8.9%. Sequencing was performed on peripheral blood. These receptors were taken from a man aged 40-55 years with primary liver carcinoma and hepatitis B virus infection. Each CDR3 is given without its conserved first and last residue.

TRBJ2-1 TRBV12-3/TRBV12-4 ASSRYGSSYNEQF
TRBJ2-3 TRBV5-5 ASSFATVPDTQY
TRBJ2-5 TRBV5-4 ASSLRLAGDGETQY
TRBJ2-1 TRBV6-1 ASIGIPSYNEQF
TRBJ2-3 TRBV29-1 SAIVLEDTQY
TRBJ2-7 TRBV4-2 ACSQSPGGSYEQY
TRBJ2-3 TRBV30 ASSGRRDTDTQY
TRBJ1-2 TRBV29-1 SVEGQGAGDGYGYT
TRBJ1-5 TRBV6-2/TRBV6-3 ASRTRQGEQPHH
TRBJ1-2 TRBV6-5 ASRYRSGVYGYT
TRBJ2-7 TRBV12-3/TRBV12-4 ASSFYEQY
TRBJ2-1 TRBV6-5 ASSLSGRAGNEQF
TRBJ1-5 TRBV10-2 ASSVSLNQSQH
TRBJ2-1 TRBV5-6 ASSTSSGRAYNEQF
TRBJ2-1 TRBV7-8 ASRDSGRDEQF
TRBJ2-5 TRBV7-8 ASSPVGVAGDQY
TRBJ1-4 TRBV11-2 ASSKTWGTNEKLF
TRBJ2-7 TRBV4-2 ASSQGLAAGTYEQY
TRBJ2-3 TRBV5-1 ASMTSGSTVTQY
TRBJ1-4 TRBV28 ASCAGDNEKLF
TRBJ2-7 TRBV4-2 ASRPAPSVREQY
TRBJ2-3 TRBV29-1 SAPVPDMPY
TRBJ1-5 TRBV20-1 SARDDSIRPQH
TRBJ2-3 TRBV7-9 ASSLEGRGTDTQY
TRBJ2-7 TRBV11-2 ASSLGLGLRGEQY
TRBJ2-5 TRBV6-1 ASSERTTRLKETQY
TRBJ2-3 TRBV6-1 ASSDRWREGTDTQY
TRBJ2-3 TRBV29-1 SVAPTSGTQY
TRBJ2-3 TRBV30 AWSIGQGSDTQY
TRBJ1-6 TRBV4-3 ASTQVPAGGNYSPLH
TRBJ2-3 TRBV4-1 ASSHPARPDTQY
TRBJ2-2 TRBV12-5 ASASSQAGGPNTGERF
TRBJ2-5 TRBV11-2 ASSLGRQGLSVQETQY
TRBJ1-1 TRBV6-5 ASSLGFGGLMNTEAF